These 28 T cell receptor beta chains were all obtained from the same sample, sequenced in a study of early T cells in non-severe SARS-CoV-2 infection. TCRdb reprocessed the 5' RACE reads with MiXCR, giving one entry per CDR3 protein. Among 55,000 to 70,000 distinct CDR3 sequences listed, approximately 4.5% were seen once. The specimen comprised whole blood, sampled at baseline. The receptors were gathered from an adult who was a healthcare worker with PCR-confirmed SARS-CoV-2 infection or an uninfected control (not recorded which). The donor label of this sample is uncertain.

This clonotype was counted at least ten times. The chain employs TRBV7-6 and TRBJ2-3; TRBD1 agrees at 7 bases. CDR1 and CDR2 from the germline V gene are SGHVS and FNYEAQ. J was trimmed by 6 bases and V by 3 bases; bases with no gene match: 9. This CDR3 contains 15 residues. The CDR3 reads CASSFLLQGTDTQYF. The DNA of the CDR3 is TGTGCCAGCAGCTTTTTACTACAGGGGACGGATACGCAGTATTTT.

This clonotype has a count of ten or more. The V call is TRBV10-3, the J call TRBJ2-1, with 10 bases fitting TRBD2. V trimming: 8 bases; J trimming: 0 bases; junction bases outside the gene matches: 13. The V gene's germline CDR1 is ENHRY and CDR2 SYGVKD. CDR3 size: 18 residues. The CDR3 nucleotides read TGTGCCATCCGGGTGGCTAGCGGGGGCCAGAGCTCCTACAATGAGCAGTTCTTC. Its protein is CAIRVASGGQSSYNEQFF.

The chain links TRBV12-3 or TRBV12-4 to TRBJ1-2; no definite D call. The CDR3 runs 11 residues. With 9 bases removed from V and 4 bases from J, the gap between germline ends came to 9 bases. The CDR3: CASQFLYGYTF. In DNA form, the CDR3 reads TGTGCCAGTCAGTTCCTCTATGGCTACACCTTC.

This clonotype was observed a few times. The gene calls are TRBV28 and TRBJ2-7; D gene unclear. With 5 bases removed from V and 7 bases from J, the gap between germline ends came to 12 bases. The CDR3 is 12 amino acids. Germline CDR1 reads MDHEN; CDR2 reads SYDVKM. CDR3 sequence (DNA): TGTGCCAGCAGTCAAAGCCAGGTGGAGCAGTACTTC. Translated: CASSQSQVEQYF.

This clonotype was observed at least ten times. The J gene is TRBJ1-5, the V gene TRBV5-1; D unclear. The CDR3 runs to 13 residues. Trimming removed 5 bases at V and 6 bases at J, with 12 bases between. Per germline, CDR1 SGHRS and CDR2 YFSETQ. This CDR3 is CASRCASGQPQHF. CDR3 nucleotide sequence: TGCGCCAGCAGGTGTGCGTCGGGTCAGCCCCAGCATTTT. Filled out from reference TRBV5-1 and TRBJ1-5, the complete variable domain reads KAGVTQTPRYLIKTRGQQVTLSCSPISGHRSVSWYQQTPGQGLQFLFEYFSETQRNKGNFPGRFSGRQFSNSRSEMNVSTLELGDSALYLCASRCASGQPQHFGDGTRLSIL.

The CDR3 sequence is CASSLSGGEETQYF. Written as DNA, the CDR3 is TGTGCCAGCAGCCTCTCGGGGGGGGAAGAGACCCAGTACTTC. The rearrangement uses TRBV3-1 and TRBJ2-5, with 8 bases fitting TRBD2. The CDR3 contains 14 residues. CDR1 LGHDT and CDR2 YNNKEL come from the germline V gene (reference sequence). J lost 3 bases, V lost 4 bases, and 4 bases had no gene match.

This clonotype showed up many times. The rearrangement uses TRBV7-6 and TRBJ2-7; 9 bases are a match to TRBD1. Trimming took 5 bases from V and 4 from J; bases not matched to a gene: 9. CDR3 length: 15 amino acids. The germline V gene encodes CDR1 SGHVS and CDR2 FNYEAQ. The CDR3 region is CASSPGQGISYEQYF. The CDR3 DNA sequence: TGTGCCAGCAGCCCCGGACAGGGGATTTCTTACGAGCAGTACTTC.

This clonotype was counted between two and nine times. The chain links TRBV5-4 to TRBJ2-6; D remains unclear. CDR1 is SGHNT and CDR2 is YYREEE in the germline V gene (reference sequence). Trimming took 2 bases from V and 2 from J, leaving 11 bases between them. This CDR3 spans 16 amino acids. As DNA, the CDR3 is TGTGCCAGCAGCTTTGCCGGCCGCACTGGGGCCAACGTCCTGACTTTC. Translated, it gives CASSFAGRTGANVLTF.

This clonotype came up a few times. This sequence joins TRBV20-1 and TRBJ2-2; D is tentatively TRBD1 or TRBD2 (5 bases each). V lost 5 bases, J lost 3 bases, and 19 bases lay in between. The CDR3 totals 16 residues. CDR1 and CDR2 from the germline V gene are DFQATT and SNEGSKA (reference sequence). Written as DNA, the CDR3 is TGCAGTGCTCGGAGATGGGACGAAATTTACACCGGGGAGCTGTTTTTT. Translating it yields CSARRWDEIYTGELFF.

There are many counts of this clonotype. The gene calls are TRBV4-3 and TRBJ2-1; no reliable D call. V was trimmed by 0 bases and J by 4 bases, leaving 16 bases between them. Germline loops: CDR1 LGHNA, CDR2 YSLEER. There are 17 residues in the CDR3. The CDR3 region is CASSQDTPSWEYNEQFF. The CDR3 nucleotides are TGCGCCAGCAGCCAAGATACTCCGTCCTGGGAATACAATGAGCAGTTCTTC.

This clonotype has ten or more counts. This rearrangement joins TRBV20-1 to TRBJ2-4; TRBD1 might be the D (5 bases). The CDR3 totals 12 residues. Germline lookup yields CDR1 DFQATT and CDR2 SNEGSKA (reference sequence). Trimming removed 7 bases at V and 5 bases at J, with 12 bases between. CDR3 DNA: TGCAGTGTTTCCGGCAGGGAAAACATTCAGTACTTC. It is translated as CSVSGRENIQYF.

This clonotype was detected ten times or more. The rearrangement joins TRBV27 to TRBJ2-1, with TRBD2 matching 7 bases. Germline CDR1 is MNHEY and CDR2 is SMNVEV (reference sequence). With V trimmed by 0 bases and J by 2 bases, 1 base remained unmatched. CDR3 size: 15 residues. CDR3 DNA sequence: TGTGCCAGCAGTTTATCCGCGGGGGCCTACAATGAGCAGTTCTTC. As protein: CASSLSAGAYNEQFF.

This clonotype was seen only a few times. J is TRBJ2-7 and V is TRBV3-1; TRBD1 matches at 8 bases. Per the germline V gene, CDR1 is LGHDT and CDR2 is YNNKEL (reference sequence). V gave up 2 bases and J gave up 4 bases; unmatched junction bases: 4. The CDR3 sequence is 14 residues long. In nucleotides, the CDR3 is TGTGCCAGCAGCCAATTTACAGGGGGGTACGAGCAGTACTTC. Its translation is CASSQFTGGYEQYF.

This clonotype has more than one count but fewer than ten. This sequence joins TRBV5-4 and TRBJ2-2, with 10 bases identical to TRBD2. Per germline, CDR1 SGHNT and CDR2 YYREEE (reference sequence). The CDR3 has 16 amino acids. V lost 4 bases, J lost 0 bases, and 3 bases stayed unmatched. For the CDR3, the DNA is TGTGCCAGCAGCCTAGCGGGGGCCGCGAACACCGGGGAGCTGTTTTTT. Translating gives CASSLAGAANTGELFF.

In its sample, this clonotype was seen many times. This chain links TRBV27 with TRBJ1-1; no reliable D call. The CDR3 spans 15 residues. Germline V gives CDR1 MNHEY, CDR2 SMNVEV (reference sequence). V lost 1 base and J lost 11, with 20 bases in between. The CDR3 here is CASSLLPSLVNGAFF. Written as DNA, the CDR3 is TGTGCCAGCAGTTTATTACCATCTTTGGTCAACGGCGCTTTCTTT.

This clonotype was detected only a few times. CDR3 sequence: CSARRRRDLRSYNSPLHF. The DNA for the CDR3 is TGCAGTGCTAGACGAAGGAGGGACCTTCGCTCCTATAATTCACCCCTCCACTTT. V usage is TRBV20-1 and J usage is TRBJ1-6, with D perhaps TRBD1 (5 bases). Germline V gene data show CDR1 as DFQATT and CDR2 as SNEGSKA (reference sequence). The CDR3 spans 18 residues. Trimming pared 2 bases from V and 0 bases from J, leaving 17 bases between.

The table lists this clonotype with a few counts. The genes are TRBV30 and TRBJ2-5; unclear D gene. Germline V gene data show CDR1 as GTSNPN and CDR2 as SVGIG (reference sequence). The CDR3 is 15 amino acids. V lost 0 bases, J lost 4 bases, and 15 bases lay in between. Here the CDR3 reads CAWSVGQLRRETQYF. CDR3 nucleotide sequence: TGTGCCTGGAGTGTTGGGCAGCTCCGCCGAGAGACCCAGTACTTC.

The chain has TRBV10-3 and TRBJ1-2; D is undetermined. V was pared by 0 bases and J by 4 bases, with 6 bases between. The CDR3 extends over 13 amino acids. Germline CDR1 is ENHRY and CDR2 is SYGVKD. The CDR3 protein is CAISESEGYGYTF. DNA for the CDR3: TGTGCCATCAGTGAGTCAGAAGGCTATGGCTACACCTTC.

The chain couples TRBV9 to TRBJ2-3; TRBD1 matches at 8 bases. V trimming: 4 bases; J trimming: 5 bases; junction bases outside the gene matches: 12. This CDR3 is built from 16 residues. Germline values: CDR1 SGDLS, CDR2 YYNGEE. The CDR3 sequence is CASSPRTGWVGDTQYF. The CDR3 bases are TGTGCCAGCAGCCCGCGGACAGGGTGGGTGGGAGATACGCAGTATTTT.

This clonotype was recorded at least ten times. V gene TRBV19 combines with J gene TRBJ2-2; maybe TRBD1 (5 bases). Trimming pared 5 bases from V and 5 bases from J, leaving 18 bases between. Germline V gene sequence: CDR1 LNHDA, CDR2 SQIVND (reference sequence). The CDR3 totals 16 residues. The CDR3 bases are TGTGCCAGTAGTTTCCCTACAGGCCAGAGAACCGGGGAGCTGTTTTTT. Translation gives CASSFPTGQRTGELFF.

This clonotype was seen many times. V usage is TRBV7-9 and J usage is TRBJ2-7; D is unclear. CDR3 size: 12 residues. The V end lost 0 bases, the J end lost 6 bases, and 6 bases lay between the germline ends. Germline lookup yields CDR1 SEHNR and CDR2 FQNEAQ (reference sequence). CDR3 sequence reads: CASSLASVEQYF. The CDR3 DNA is TGTGCCAGCAGCTTAGCCTCGGTCGAGCAGTACTTC.

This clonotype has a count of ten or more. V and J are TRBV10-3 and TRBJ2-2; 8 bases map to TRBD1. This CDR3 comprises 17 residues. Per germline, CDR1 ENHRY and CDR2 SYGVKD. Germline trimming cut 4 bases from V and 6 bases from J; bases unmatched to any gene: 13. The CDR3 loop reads CAISVDAGTGVSGELFF. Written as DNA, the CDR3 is TGTGCCATCAGTGTAGATGCCGGGACAGGTGTCTCCGGGGAGCTGTTTTTT.

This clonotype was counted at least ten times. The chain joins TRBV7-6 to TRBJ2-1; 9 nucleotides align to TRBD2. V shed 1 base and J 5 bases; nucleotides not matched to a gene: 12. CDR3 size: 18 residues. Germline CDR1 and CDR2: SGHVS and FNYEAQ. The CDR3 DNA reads TGTGCCAGCAGCTTAGACATTCCGGGACTAGCAATCGACAATGAGCAGTTCTTC. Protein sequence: CASSLDIPGLAIDNEQFF.

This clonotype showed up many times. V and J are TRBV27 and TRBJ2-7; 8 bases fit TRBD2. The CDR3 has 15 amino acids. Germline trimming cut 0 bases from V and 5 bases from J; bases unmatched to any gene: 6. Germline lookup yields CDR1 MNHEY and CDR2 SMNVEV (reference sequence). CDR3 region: CASSLSAGGAHEQYF. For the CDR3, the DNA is TGTGCCAGCAGTTTATCTGCCGGGGGGGCCCACGAGCAGTACTTC.

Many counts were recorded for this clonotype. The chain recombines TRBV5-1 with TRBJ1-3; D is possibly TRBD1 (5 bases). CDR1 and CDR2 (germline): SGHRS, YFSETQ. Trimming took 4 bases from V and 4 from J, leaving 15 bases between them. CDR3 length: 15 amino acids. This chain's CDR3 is CASSPEGVGGNTIYF. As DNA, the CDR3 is TGCGCCAGCAGCCCGGAAGGGGTAGGAGGAAACACCATATATTTT. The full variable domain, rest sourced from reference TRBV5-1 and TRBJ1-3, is KAGVTQTPRYLIKTRGQQVTLSCSPISGHRSVSWYQQTPGQGLQFLFEYFSETQRNKGNFPGRFSGRQFSNSRSEMNVSTLELGDSALYLCASSPEGVGGNTIYFGEGSWLTVV.

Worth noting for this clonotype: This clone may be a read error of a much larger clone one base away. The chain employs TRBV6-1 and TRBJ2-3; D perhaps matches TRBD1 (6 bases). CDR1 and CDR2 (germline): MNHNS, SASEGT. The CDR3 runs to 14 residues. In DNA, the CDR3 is TGTGCCTGCAGAGTCGATACAGGGACAGATACGCAGTATTTT. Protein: CACRVDTGTDTQYF.

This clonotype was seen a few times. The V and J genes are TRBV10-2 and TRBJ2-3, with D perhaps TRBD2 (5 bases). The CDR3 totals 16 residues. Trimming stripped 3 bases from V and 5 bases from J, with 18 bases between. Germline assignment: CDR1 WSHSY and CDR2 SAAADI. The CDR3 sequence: CASSELETPTVDTQYF. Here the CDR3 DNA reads TGCGCCAGCAGTGAACTAGAGACGCCAACGGTAGATACGCAGTATTTT.

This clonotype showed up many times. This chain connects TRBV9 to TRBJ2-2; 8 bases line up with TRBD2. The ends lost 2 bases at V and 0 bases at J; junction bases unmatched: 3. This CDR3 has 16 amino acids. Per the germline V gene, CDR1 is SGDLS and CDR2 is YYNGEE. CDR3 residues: CASSVVAGTNTGELFF. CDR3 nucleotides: TGTGCCAGCAGCGTCGTAGCGGGGACGAACACCGGGGAGCTGTTTTTT. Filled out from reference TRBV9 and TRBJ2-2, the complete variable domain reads DSGVTQTPKHLITATGQRVTLRCSPRSGDLSVYWYQQSLDQGLQFLIQYYNGEERAKGNILERFSAQQFPDLHSELNLSSLELGDSALYFCASSVVAGTNTGELFFGEGSRLTVL.